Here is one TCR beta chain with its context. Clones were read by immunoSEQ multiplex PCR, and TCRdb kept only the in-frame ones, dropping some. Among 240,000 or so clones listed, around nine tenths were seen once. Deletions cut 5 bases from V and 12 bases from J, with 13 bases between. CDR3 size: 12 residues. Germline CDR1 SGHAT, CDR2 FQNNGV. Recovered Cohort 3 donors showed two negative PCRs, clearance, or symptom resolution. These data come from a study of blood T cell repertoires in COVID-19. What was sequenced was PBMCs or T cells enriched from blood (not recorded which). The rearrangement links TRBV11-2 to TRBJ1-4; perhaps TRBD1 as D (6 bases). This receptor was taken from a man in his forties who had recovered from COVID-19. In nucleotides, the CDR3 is TGTGCCAGCAGCCGATCAGGGGCGGAACTGTTTTTT. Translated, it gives CASSRSGAELFF.